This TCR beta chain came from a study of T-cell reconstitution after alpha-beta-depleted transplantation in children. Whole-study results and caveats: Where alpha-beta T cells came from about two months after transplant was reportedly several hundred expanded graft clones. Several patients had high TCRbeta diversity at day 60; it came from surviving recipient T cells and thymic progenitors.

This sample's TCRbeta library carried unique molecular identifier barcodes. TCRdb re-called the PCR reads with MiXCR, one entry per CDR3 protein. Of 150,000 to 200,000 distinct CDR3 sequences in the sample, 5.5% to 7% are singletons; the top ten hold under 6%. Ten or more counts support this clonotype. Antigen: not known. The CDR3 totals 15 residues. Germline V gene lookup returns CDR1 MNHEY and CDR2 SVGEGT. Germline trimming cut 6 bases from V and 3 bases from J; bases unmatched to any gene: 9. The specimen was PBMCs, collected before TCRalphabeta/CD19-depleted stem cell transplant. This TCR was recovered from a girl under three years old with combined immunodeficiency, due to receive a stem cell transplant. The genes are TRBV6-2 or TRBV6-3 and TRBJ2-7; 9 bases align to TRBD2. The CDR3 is CASSLNSGSSYEQYF. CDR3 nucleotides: TGTGCCAGCAGCCTTAATAGCGGGAGCAGCTACGAGCAGTACTTC.